This entry lists 12 T cell receptor beta chains sequenced from one sample in a study of preoperative IRX-2 immunotherapy in early breast cancer. TCRdb keeps only in-frame clones here, not all; method: immunoSEQ multiplex PCR. The sample holds about 89,000 clones, about nine tenths seen once. Treatment reported: preoperative locoregional IRX-2 cytokine immunotherapy. The sequences come from tumor tissue, collected after IRX-2 immunotherapy. All receptors derive from a human donor with breast cancer.

The V gene is TRBV2, the J gene TRBJ2-3; D not resolved. Between the trimmed V and J ends, which lost 2 bases and 3 bases, there was a span of 3 bases. CDR3 length equals 12 residues. Germline V gene data show CDR1 as SNHLY and CDR2 as FYNNEI. CDR3 sequence (DNA): TGTGCCAGCAGTGAAAGGACAGATACGCAGTATTTT. Protein: CASSERTDTQYF.

The genes are TRBV19 and TRBJ1-5; TRBD1 is a possible D gene (5 bases). V lost 0 bases to trimming and J lost 11 bases, with 8 bases between them. Germline V CDR1 and CDR2: LNHDA, SQIVND (reference sequence). The CDR3 consists of 12 residues. CDR3 sequence reads: CASSIEGQAQHF. CDR3 nucleotide sequence: TGTGCCAGTAGTATAGAGGGGCAAGCCCAGCATTTT.

The chain uses TRBV9 and TRBJ2-3; D is unclear. The CDR3 consists of 15 residues. V lost 5 bases and J lost 2, with 15 bases in between. The germline V gene encodes CDR1 SGDLS and CDR2 YYNGEE. CDR3 bases: TGTGCCAGCAGTGACGGTACTGATTTCACAGATACGCAGTATTTT. Translating gives CASSDGTDFTDTQYF.

This sequence joins TRBV30 and TRBJ1-1; 8 nucleotides line up with TRBD1. The V and J ends lost 3 bases and 4 bases, in that order; junction bases with no gene match: 4. Germline CDR1 is GTSNPN and CDR2 is SVGIG (reference sequence). The CDR3 length is 13 residues. Written as DNA, the CDR3 is TGTGCCTGGAGGGACAGGGTTGGCACTGAAGCTTTCTTT. Amino acids: CAWRDRVGTEAFF.

J is TRBJ1-4 and V is TRBV18; 7 positions match TRBD1. The V segment lost 0 bases and the J segment 7 bases; nucleotides outside the gene matches: 14. CDR1 is KGHSH, CDR2 LQKENI, per germline. This CDR3 spans 18 amino acids. The CDR3 loop reads CASSPPRGLTGQSEKLFF. As DNA, the CDR3 is TGTGCCAGCTCACCACCGAGGGGGCTAACAGGGCAGAGTGAAAAACTGTTTTTT.

This chain connects TRBV28 to TRBJ1-4, with a weak D call TRBD1 (5 bases). Trimming took off 6 bases at V and 8 bases at J, with 13 bases between the two ends. CDR1 is MDHEN and CDR2 is SYDVKM in the germline V gene. The CDR3 spans 13 residues. CDR3: CASSRVSGEKLFF. CDR3 DNA: TGTGCCAGCAGCAGGGTTTCAGGGGAAAAACTGTTTTTT. Variable domain in full (rest from reference TRBV28 and TRBJ1-4): DVKVTQSSRYLVKRTGEKVFLECVQDMDHENMFWYRQDPGLGLRLIYFSYDVKMKEKGDIPEGYSVSREKKERFSLILESASTNQTSMYLCASSRVSGEKLFFGSGTQLSVL.

V is TRBV30 and J is TRBJ2-7; 12 bases fit TRBD1. Germline trimming cut 5 bases from V and 7 bases from J; bases unmatched to any gene: 6. This CDR3 has 13 residues. Germline V CDR1 and CDR2: GTSNPN, SVGIG (reference sequence). The DNA for the CDR3 is TGTGCCTGGCAGGGACAGGGGGCAGGGGAGCAGTACTTC. It is translated as CAWQGQGAGEQYF.

The chain carries TRBV6-8 and TRBJ2-7; TRBD1 aligns across 7 bases. The CDR3 length is 16 residues. V gave up 2 bases and J gave up 3 bases; unmatched junction bases: 10. The germline V gene encodes CDR1 MNHGY and CDR2 SAAAGT. The CDR3 is CASSYAPGQLVYEQYF. In nucleotides, the CDR3 is TGTGCCAGCAGTTACGCCCCGGGACAGTTAGTCTACGAGCAGTACTTC.

The CDR3 DNA is TGTGCCAGTACCTCGCAAGGAAGGGACACCGGGGAGCTGTTTTTT. Amino acid sequence: CASTSQGRDTGELFF. This chain uses TRBV19 with TRBJ2-2; D is uncertain. Germline V gene sequence: CDR1 LNHDA, CDR2 SQIVND (reference sequence). Trimming stripped 7 bases from V and 3 bases from J, with 15 bases between. CDR3 length: 15 amino acids.

This sequence joins TRBV28 and TRBJ2-7, with 7 bases identical to TRBD2. J was trimmed by 0 bases and V by 7 bases; bases with no gene match: 9. Germline assignment: CDR1 MDHEN and CDR2 SYDVKM. The CDR3 runs to 15 residues. CDR3 in DNA: TGTGCCAGCATCCCGGGACTATCCGACTCCTACGAGCAGTACTTC. Its protein is CASIPGLSDSYEQYF.

V gene TRBV11-3 combines with J gene TRBJ2-2; no firm D call. The CDR3 runs 14 residues. Germline V gives CDR1 SGHNT, CDR2 YENEEA. Trimming took off 5 bases at V and 6 bases at J, with 13 bases between the two ends. The CDR3 loop reads CASSRASEAGELFF. CDR3 DNA: TGTGCCAGCAGCCGCGCAAGCGAAGCCGGGGAGCTGTTTTTT.

J is TRBJ2-2 and V is TRBV5-1; D possibly corresponds to TRBD2 (5 bases). Germline CDR1 reads SGHRS; CDR2 reads YFSETQ. The V end lost 3 bases, the J end lost 2 bases, and 11 bases lay between the germline ends. CDR3 length equals 15 residues. Here the CDR3 DNA reads TGCGCCAGCAGCTCCAGACTAATCAACACCGGGGAGCTGTTTTTT. Amino acid sequence: CASSSRLINTGELFF.